These T cell receptor beta chains were read from a single sample in a study of identical twins. TCRdb itself ran the 5' RACE reads through MiXCR, one entry per CDR3 protein. Among 690,000 or so distinct CDR3 sequences listed, approximately 9% were seen once. This sample also belongs to another study, concerning yellow fever vaccine responses in identical twins.

Sequences were obtained from PBMCs. The origin of the receptors is a woman under 30 in good health. CDR3s include the opening cysteine and the closing phenylalanine or tryptophan. D genes are given only for firm matches. Clone size is not always given. Where it is, it says once, few, many or a class for expanded clones.

j_gene,v_gene,abundance,d_gene,CDR3nt,CDR3aa
TRBJ2-5,TRBV6-1,few,NA,TGTGCCAGCAGACTAACAGGGTCCAAGGGAGGGGAGACCCAGTACTTC,CASRLTGSKGGETQYF
TRBJ2-3,TRBV5-1,many,TRBD2,TGCGCCAGCAGCGGCGGGACTAGCGGAGCCTTCACAGATACGCAGTATTTT,CASSGGTSGAFTDTQYF
TRBJ1-2,TRBV9,NA,NA,TGTGCCAGCAGCGTGAGTTTCAAGGGTATGGATGGCTACACCTTC,CASSVSFKGMDGYTF
TRBJ1-4,TRBV5-6,NA,NA,TGTGCCAGCAGCTTGGCCGGGCCTAATGAAAAACTGTTTTTT,CASSLAGPNEKLFF
TRBJ2-7,TRBV2,NA,TRBD2,TGTGCCAGCAGTGACAGCGGGGGGCCGGCCTACGAGCAGTACTTC,CASSDSGGPAYEQYF
TRBJ2-5,TRBV9,NA,NA,TGTGCCAGCAGCCCCTCGGCGGGACGCCGTGGGGAGACCCAGTACTTC,CASSPSAGRRGETQYF
TRBJ2-1,TRBV7-2,NA,TRBD2,TGTGCCAGCAGCTCGGAGCGGGGTGCCTACAATGAGCAGTTCTTC,CASSSERGAYNEQFF
TRBJ2-3,TRBV7-2,few,NA,TGTGCCAGCAGCATTACGCAGTATTTT,CASSITQYF
TRBJ2-7,TRBV12-3/TRBV12-4,many,TRBD1,TGTGCCAGCAGAGACCGGGACAGGGGCTACGAGCAGTACTTC,CASRDRDRGYEQYF
TRBJ2-5,TRBV4-2,NA,TRBD2,TGTGCCAGCAGCCCCGACCCCTGGACTAGCGTGTGTGAGACCCAGTACTTC,CASSPDPWTSVCETQYF
TRBJ2-2,TRBV12-3/TRBV12-4,NA,TRBD2,TGTGCCAGCAGTCCGACTAGCGGACGTCCCACCGGGGAGCTGTTTTTT,CASSPTSGRPTGELFF
TRBJ2-1,TRBV27,NA,NA,TGTGCCAGCAGTCCGGGATGGGGGGCCCTCCGGAAGGAGCAGTTCTTC,CASSPGWGALRKEQFF
TRBJ2-7,TRBV20-1,NA,TRBD2,TGCAGTGCTAGTTTGGGCGGGAGTGTTTACGAGCAGTACTTC,CSASLGGSVYEQYF
TRBJ2-5,TRBV5-6,NA,TRBD1,TGTGCCAGCAGCACCGGGACAGGGAAAGAGACCCAGTACTTC,CASSTGTGKETQYF
TRBJ2-1,TRBV9,many,NA,TGTGCCAGCAACACGAAAGGAGGGAATGAGCAGTTCTTC,CASNTKGGNEQFF
TRBJ1-2,TRBV15,few,NA,TGTGCCACCAGCAGAGTCGGGGTGGGCTACACCTTC,CATSRVGVGYTF
TRBJ1-6,TRBV5-1,many,TRBD1,TGCGCCAGCAGCTTGCGGGGACAGTTCTCCTATAATTCACCCCTCCACTTT,CASSLRGQFSYNSPLHF
TRBJ1-2,TRBV20-1,few,NA,TGCAGTGCTCTCCCGGGACGCAACTATGGCTACACCTTC,CSALPGRNYGYTF
TRBJ2-1,TRBV27,NA,NA,TGTGCCAGCGGGTGGGACCCGACCTCCTACAATGAGCAGTTCTTC,CASGWDPTSYNEQFF
TRBJ2-7,TRBV28,few,NA,TGTGCCAGCACCGAAGGGGCGGCAACTTCCTACGAGCAGTACTTC,CASTEGAATSYEQYF
TRBJ2-4,TRBV27,many,TRBD1,TGTGCCAGCAGTTTGCGGACAGGGACAAACATTCAGTACTTC,CASSLRTGTNIQYF
TRBJ2-1,TRBV6-5,few,TRBD1,TGTGCCAGCAGTTACCAGGCCCTTTCCTGGACAGGGGTGAATGAGCAGTTCTTC,CASSYQALSWTGVNEQFF
TRBJ2-2,TRBV4-3,many,TRBD2,TGCGCCAGCAGCCAGTACAGACTAGCGTTCGCGAACACCGGGGAGCTGTTTTTT,CASSQYRLAFANTGELFF
TRBJ2-6,TRBV7-8,few,TRBD1,TGTGCCAGCAGCTCCTACAGGGGGCAATCTGGGGCCAACGTCCTGACTTTC,CASSSYRGQSGANVLTF
TRBJ2-3,TRBV7-2,NA,NA,TGTGCCAGCAGCCGAGCGGGCGGACGAGATACGCAGTATTTT,CASSRAGGRDTQYF
TRBJ2-7,TRBV15,few,NA,TGTGCCACCAGCAGTTTGAACGGGACCTACGAGCAGTACTTC,CATSSLNGTYEQYF
TRBJ2-1,TRBV7-2,many,NA,TGCGCCAGCAGCTTGGTTGTTGAGCAGTTCTTC,CASSLVVEQFF